These T cell receptor beta chains were read from a single sample in a study of T cell responses to AZD1222 COVID-19 vaccine. Some clones are missing from TCRdb's copy, which holds only in-frame ones; the method was immunoSEQ multiplex PCR. The table has some 85,000 clones, about 89% seen once; the top ten hold around 8%. The sample consisted of peripheral blood, taken on day 0 of AZD1222 vaccination. The receptors stem from an adult in good health. Each CDR3 is given with its conserved first and last residue. D genes are given only for firm matches. Clone size, where shown, is once, few, many, or a class for clones that have expanded.

clone_size,d_call,v_call,j_call,cdr3_aa,cdr3_nt
NA,TRBD1,TRBV6-1,TRBJ2-7,CASRLTGSIHEQYF,TGTGCCAGCAGGCTGACAGGGAGTATCCACGAGCAGTACTTC
NA,NA,TRBV10-3,TRBJ1-3,CAIGGGWGSGNTIYF,TGTGCCATCGGTGGGGGATGGGGCTCTGGAAACACCATATATTTT
NA,TRBD1,TRBV6-5,TRBJ1-2,CASRLTGQEGYTF,TGTGCCAGCAGGCTAACGGGACAGGAAGGCTACACCTTC
once,NA,TRBV18,TRBJ1-1,CASSPVKGPRNTEAFF,TGTGCCAGCTCACCAGTTAAGGGGCCGAGGAACACTGAAGCTTTCTTT
NA,TRBD1,TRBV18,TRBJ1-6,CASSSDRGNSPLHF,TGTGCCAGCTCGTCGGACAGGGGTAATTCACCCCTCCACTTT
NA,NA,TRBV15,TRBJ1-6,CATSSGFRGNSPLHF,TGTGCCACCAGCAGCGGATTCAGGGGTAATTCACCCCTCCACTTT
few,TRBD1,TRBV29-1,TRBJ2-7,CSVEYRGDEQYF,TGCAGCGTTGAGTACAGGGGGGACGAGCAGTACTTC
NA,NA,TRBV12-5,TRBJ2-7,CASRPTRRDTAPYEQYF,TGTGCTAGTCGCCCTACCAGAAGGGACACAGCCCCCTACGAGCAGTACTTC
NA,TRBD1,TRBV2,TRBJ1-5,CASSSQGLVNQPQHF,TGTGCCAGCAGTTCACAGGGGTTGGTCAATCAGCCCCAGCATTTT
once,TRBD1,TRBV24-1,TRBJ2-3,CATSETGTGGGFDTQYF,TGTGCCACCAGTGAAACCGGGACAGGGGGCGGGTTTGATACGCAGTATTTT
NA,NA,TRBV7-2,TRBJ1-2,CASSRRLGGYTF,TGTGCCAGCAGCCGACGATTAGGGGGCTACACCTTC
few,NA,TRBV2,TRBJ2-7,CASSADFSSEQYF,TGTGCCAGCAGTGCCGACTTCTCCTCCGAGCAGTACTTC
NA,TRBD1,TRBV18,TRBJ1-1,CASSPRTGGSGEAFF,TGTGCCAGCTCACCCCGGACAGGGGGCTCTGGTGAAGCTTTCTTT
NA,NA,TRBV4-1,TRBJ2-3,CASSQDPRTTDTQYF,TGCGCCAGCAGCCAAGACCCGAGAACCACAGATACGCAGTATTTT
NA,NA,TRBV11-2,TRBJ1-1,CASSSRDMNTEAFF,TGTGCCAGCAGCTCGAGGGACATGAACACTGAAGCTTTCTTT
NA,TRBD1,TRBV6-6,TRBJ1-4,CASISRGTGEEKLFF,TGTGCCAGCATTTCGCGGGGGACAGGGGAAGAAAAACTGTTTTTT
NA,NA,TRBV5-6,TRBJ2-7,CASSSGPYEQYF,TGTGCCAGCAGTTCCGGTCCCTACGAGCAGTACTTC
NA,TRBD2,TRBV6-5,TRBJ2-3,CASSTGLARGDTQYF,TGTGCCAGCAGTACAGGACTAGCGAGGGGGGATACGCAGTATTTT
NA,NA,TRBV11-2,TRBJ2-1,CASSLKLVDEQFF,TGTGCCAGCAGCTTAAAGCTAGTCGATGAGCAGTTCTTC
NA,NA,TRBV2,TRBJ1-1,CASSVGISVTEAFF,TGTGCCAGCTCGGTGGGTATTTCCGTTACTGAAGCTTTCTTT
NA,NA,TRBV7-9,TRBJ1-1,CASSLEEVRNTEAFF,TGTGCCAGCAGCTTAGAGGAGGTGAGGAACACTGAAGCTTTCTTT
once,TRBD1,TRBV28,TRBJ2-5,CASTRTGLRETQYF,TGTGCCAGCACCCGGACAGGGTTGAGGGAGACCCAGTACTTC
NA,NA,TRBV5-6,TRBJ1-1,CASSLEQRSEAFF,TGTGCCAGCAGCTTGGAACAGAGATCTGAAGCTTTCTTT
NA,NA,TRBV18,TRBJ2-1,CASSPDAGQSLNEQFF,TGTGCCAGCTCACCCGACGCGGGACAGTCTTTGAATGAGCAGTTCTTC
NA,TRBD1,TRBV7-3,TRBJ2-5,CASSLGQGGGQETQYF,TGTGCCAGCAGCTTAGGACAGGGAGGAGGGCAAGAGACCCAGTACTTC
NA,NA,TRBV7-9,TRBJ1-5,CASSLGHHNQPQHF,TGTGCCAGCAGCCTGGGACACCACAATCAGCCCCAGCATTTT
NA,TRBD1,TRBV28,TRBJ2-5,CASRGGPETQYF,TGTGCCAGCAGAGGGGGCCCAGAGACCCAGTACTTC
NA,NA,TRBV7-7,TRBJ2-7,CASSPLAGTYEQYF,TGTGCTAGCAGCCCCCTCGCGGGCACCTACGAGCAGTACTTC
NA,TRBD2,TRBV3-1/TRBV3-2,TRBJ2-1,CASSQDIERGGNEQFF,TGTGCCAGCAGCCAAGATATCGAGCGGGGGGGAAATGAGCAGTTCTTC
NA,NA,TRBV11-1,TRBJ1-6,CASSSGLSRSPLHF,TGTGCCAGCAGCTCGGGACTGTCGAGGTCACCCCTCCACTTT
NA,NA,TRBV19,TRBJ2-1,CASSGARRVDGHEQFF,TGTGCCAGTAGTGGGGCCCGGAGGGTAGACGGCCATGAGCAGTTCTTC
NA,TRBD1,TRBV24-1,TRBJ1-2,CATSDSGGIGYTF,TGTGCCACCAGTGATTCAGGGGGCATAGGCTACACCTTC
NA,TRBD1,TRBV4-3,TRBJ1-6,CASSLLRGDSPLHF,TGCGCCAGCAGCCTCCTCAGGGGGGATTCACCCCTCCACTTT
NA,TRBD1,TRBV19,TRBJ1-2,CASRDRFYGYTF,TGTGCCAGTAGGGACAGGTTTTATGGCTACACCTTC
NA,NA,TRBV9,TRBJ1-4,CASSVAPGAVREKLFF,TGTGCCAGCAGCGTAGCCCCAGGGGCGGTCCGGGAAAAACTGTTTTTT
NA,NA,TRBV7-3,TRBJ2-2,CASSLLGSNTGELFF,TGTGCCAGCAGCTTACTAGGGAGTAACACCGGGGAGCTGTTTTTT
NA,NA,TRBV27,TRBJ1-2,CASSTHGYTF,TGTGCCAGCAGTACGCATGGCTACACCTTC
NA,TRBD1,TRBV14,TRBJ1-6,CASSQLLGDRGNNSPLHF,TGTGCCAGCAGCCAACTACTTGGGGACAGGGGGAATAATTCACCCCTCCACTTT
NA,NA,TRBV5-5,TRBJ1-4,CASSFRRTARNEKLFF,TGTGCCAGCAGCTTTAGACGGACAGCGAGAAATGAAAAACTGTTTTTT
NA,NA,TRBV5-1,TRBJ1-4,CASSLAATDNEKLFF,TGCGCCAGCAGCTTGGCCGCGACCGATAATGAAAAACTGTTTTTT
NA,NA,TRBV12-3/TRBV12-4,TRBJ2-7,CASSSADEQYF,TGTGCCAGCAGTAGCGCGGATGAGCAGTACTTC
NA,TRBD1,TRBV18,TRBJ2-7,CASSRDSLYEQYF,TGTGCCAGCTCAAGGGACAGCCTCTACGAGCAGTACTTC
NA,NA,TRBV19,TRBJ2-5,CASSSGETQYF,TGTGCCAGTAGTAGCGGAGAGACCCAGTACTTC
NA,NA,TRBV12-3/TRBV12-4,TRBJ1-1,CASSLPRAKAFF,TGTGCCAGCAGTTTACCCCGGGCCAAAGCTTTCTTT